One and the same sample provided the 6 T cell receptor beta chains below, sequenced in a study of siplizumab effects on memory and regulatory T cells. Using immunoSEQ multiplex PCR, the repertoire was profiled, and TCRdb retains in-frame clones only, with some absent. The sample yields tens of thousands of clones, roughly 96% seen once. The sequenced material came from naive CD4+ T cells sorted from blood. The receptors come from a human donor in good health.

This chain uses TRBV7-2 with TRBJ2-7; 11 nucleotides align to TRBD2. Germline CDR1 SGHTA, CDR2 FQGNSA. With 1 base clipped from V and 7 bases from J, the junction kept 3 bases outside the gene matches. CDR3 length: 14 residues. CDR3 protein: CASSLVAGGLEQYF. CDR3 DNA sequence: TGTGCCAGCAGCTTAGTAGCGGGGGGGCTTGAGCAGTACTTC.

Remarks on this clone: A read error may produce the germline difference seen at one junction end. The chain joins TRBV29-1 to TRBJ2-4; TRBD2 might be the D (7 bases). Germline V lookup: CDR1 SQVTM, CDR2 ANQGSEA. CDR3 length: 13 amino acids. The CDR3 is CSVVGGAINIQYF. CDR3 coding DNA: TGCAGCGTTGTAGGGGGGGCCATAAACATTCAGTACTTC.

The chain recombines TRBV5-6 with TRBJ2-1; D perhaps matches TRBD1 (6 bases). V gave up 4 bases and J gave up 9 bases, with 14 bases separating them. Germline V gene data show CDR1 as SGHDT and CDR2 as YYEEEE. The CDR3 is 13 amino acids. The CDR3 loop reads CASSADRASEQFF. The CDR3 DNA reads TGTGCCAGCAGCGCGGACAGAGCCTCTGAGCAGTTCTTC.

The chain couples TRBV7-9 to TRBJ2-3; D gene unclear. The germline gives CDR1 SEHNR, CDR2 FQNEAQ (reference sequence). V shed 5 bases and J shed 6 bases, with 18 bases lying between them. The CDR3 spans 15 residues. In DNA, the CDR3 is TGTGCCAGCAGCGGTAGATGGGGAAAAATCGATACGCAGTATTTT. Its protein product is CASSGRWGKIDTQYF.

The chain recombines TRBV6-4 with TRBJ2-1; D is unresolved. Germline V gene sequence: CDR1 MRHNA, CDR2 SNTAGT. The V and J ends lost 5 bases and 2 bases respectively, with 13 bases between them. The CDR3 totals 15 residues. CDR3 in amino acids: CASSMTPMAYNEQFF. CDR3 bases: TGTGCCAGCAGTATGACTCCCATGGCCTACAATGAGCAGTTCTTC.

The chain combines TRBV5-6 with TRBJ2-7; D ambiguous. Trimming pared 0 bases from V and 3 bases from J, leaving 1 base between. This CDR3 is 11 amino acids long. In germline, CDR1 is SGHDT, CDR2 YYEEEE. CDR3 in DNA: TGTGCCAGCAGCTTGGGCTACGAGCAGTACTTC. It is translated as CASSLGYEQYF.